These T cell receptor beta chains were read from a single sample in a study of T cells in Graves' hyperthyroidism and ophthalmopathy. TCRdb re-analysed the multiplex PCR reads in MiXCR, keeping a single row per CDR3 protein. This table has 600,000 to 800,000 distinct CDR3 sequences, 30% to 40% appearing once. Sequenced material: blood. Every receptor here comes from a woman aged 35 to 49 with Graves' hyperthyroidism. Both conserved end residues are part of each CDR3. D genes are given only for firm matches. Only some rows state a clone size, as once, few, many or a class for expanded clones.

>NA|NA|TRBV6-1|TRBJ1-3
CASQGTSGNTIYF
TGTGCCAGCCAGGGGACCTCTGGAAACACCATATATTTT
>few|TRBD2|TRBV14|TRBJ2-5
CASSQEVVTSGRAETQYF
TGTGCCAGCAGCCAAGAGGTTGTGACTAGCGGGAGGGCCGAGACCCAGTACTTC
>NA|NA|TRBV7-9|TRBJ2-7
CASSQGGPGEESNYEQYF
TGCGCCAGCAGCCAAGGTGGGCCGGGTGAGGAATCTAATTACGAGCAGTACTTC
>NA|NA|TRBV7-7|TRBJ1-3
CASTSGLGNTIYF
TGTGCTAGCACCTCAGGCCTAGGGAACACCATATATTTT
>few|NA|TRBV2|TRBJ1-2
CASSFFANYGYTF
TGTGCCAGCAGCTTCTTCGCCAACTATGGCTACACCTTC
>NA|TRBD1|TRBV10-3|TRBJ1-1
CATQSGQGDTEAFF
TGTGCCACCCAATCGGGACAGGGGGACACTGAAGCTTTCTTT
>many|NA|TRBV14|TRBJ2-7
CASSRSGYEQYF
TGTGCCAGCAGCCGAAGCGGCTACGAGCAGTACTTC
>NA|NA|TRBV2|TRBJ2-7
CASSSTDYNEQYF
TGTGCCAGCTCATCGACAGACTACAATGAGCAGTACTTC
>few|TRBD1|TRBV10-3|TRBJ2-6
CASSYGTGSGANVLTF
TGTGCCAGCAGTTACGGGACAGGGAGTGGGGCCAACGTCCTGACTTTC
>NA|NA|TRBV24-1|TRBJ1-5
CASSLSAGGGNQPQHF
TGTGCCAGCAGTTTATCGGCAGGAGGGGGCAATCAGCCCCAGCATTTT
>NA|TRBD1|TRBV7-9|TRBJ1-4
CASSQTWDRTEKLFF
TGTGCCAGCAGTCAGACCTGGGACAGGACGGAAAAACTGTTTTTT
>NA|NA|TRBV19|TRBJ1-1
CASSFRNRGMDTEAFF
TGTGCCAGTAGTTTCCGAAACCGAGGGATGGACACTGAAGCTTTCTTT
>few|NA|TRBV4-1|TRBJ2-5
CASSLVFLETQYF
TGCGCCAGCAGCCTCGTCTTTCTGGAGACCCAGTACTTC
>few|NA|TRBV20-1|TRBJ1-1
CSARHTGTAEAFF
TGCAGTGCTCGGCACACAGGGACCGCTGAAGCTTTCTTT
>NA|NA|TRBV24-1|TRBJ1-4
CATSDLRTEYEKLFF
TGTGCCACCAGTGATTTAAGGACAGAGTATGAAAAACTGTTTTTT
>NA|TRBD2|TRBV29-1|TRBJ2-2
CSVDGTSGGGGGELFF
TGCAGCGTTGACGGGACTAGCGGGGGGGGAGGCGGGGAGCTGTTTTTT
>NA|TRBD1|TRBV12-3/TRBV12-4|TRBJ1-4
CASSERPGQDIGGEKLFF
TGTGCCAGCAGTGAAAGACCGGGACAGGACATCGGGGGTGAAAAACTGTTTTTT
>few|TRBD1|TRBV12-3/TRBV12-4|TRBJ1-6
CASSFEQGLTPLHF
TGTGCCAGCAGTTTCGAACAGGGGCTGACACCCCTCCACTTT
>NA|TRBD1|TRBV9|TRBJ2-2
CAGSGHRDRNTGELFF
TGTGCCGGCAGCGGCCACCGGGACAGGAACACCGGGGAGCTGTTTTTT
>few|NA|TRBV13|TRBJ1-2
CASSPSGAEPYGYTF
TGTGCCAGCAGCCCATCCGGGGCGGAACCCTATGGCTACACCTTC
>few|NA|TRBV19|TRBJ1-2
CASTTGRLDYGYTF
TGTGCCAGTACCACCGGACGGTTGGACTATGGCTACACCTTC
>NA|NA|TRBV30|TRBJ1-6
CAWRGGVNSPLHF
TGTGCCTGGAGGGGAGGGGTCAATTCACCCCTCCACTTT
>NA|TRBD2|TRBV7-3|TRBJ2-7
CASSLGLAGSNRQYF
TGTGCCAGCAGCTTAGGACTAGCGGGATCGAATCGGCAGTACTTC
>many|NA|TRBV7-8|TRBJ1-3
CASSSRAVSGNTIYF
TGTGCCAGCAGCAGCAGGGCTGTCTCTGGAAACACCATATATTTT